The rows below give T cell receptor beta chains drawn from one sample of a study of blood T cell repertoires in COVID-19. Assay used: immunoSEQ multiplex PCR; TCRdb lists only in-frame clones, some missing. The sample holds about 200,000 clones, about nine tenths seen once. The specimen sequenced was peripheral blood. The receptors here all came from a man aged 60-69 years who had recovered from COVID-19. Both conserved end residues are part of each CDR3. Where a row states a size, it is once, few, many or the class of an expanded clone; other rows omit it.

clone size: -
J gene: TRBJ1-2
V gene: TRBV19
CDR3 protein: CASSSDGQGNYGYTF

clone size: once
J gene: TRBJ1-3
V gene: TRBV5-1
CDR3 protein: CASSPGTSLTGNTIYF

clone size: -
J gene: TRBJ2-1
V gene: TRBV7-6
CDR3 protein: CASSLKLGGDRGRNEQFF

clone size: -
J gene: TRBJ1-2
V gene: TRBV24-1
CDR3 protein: CATGQEAGGGYTF

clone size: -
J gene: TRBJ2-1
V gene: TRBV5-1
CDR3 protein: CASSLGVSSYNEQFF

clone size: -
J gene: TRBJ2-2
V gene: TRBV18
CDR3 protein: CASSTTGLNTGELFF

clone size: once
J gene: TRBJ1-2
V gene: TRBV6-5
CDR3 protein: CASSYKGQGPGGYTF

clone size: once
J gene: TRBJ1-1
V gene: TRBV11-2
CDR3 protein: CASRSQGNTEAFF

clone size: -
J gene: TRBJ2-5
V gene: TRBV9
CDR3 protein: CASSVEPRSGDTQYF

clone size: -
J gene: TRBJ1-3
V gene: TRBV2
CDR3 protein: CASRLRGSGNTIYF

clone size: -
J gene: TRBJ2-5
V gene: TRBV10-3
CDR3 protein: CAISAGLAGEETQYF

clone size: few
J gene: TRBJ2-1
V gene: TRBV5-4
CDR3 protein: CASGSRLGSEDEQFF

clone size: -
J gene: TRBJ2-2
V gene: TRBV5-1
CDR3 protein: CASNPGQATGELFF

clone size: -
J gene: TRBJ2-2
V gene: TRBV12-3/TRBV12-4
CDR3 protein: CASSFDRLSGLFF

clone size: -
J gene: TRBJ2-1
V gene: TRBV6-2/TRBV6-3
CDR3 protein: CASSYPWAGGPSNEQFF

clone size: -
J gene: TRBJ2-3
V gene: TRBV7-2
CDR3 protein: CASSLEVGRGDTQYF

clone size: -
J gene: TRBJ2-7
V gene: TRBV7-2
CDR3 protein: CASSGVQGNEQYF

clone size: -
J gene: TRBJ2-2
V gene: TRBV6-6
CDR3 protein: CASAQGAGELFF

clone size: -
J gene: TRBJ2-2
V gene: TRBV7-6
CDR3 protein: CASSLAARSGTGELFF

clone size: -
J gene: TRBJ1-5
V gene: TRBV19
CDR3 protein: CASGDRGQNIRQPQHF

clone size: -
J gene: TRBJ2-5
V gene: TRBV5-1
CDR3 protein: CASSPPRAGGQQETQYF

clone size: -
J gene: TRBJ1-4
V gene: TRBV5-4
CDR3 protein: CASSLDAGNEKLFF

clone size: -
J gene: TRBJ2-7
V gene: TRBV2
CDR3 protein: CASKLTGAYEQYF

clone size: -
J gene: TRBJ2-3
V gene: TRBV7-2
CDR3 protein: CASSLETRTDTQYF

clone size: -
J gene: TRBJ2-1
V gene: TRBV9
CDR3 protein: CASSVERGGGSYNEQFF

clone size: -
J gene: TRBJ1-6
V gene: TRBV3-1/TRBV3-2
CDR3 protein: CASSQDSGTGVLPLHF

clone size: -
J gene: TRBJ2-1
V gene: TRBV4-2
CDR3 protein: CASSQVPTGGPNEQFF

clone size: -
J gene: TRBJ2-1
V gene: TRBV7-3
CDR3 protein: CASSLNAGGAWNEQFF